This T cell receptor (beta chain) emerged from a study of siplizumab effects on memory and regulatory T cells. With respect to this clone: Its antigen is not known.

The study, taken as a whole, reports: Naive or memory phenotype assignment was not possible for roughly 80-97% of proliferating CD4+ or CD8+ clones. The alloreactive clones that mapped to unstimulated subsets made up only a minor fraction. Siplizumab cultures yielded proliferating Tregs whose suppressive function was not confirmed.

The V gene's germline CDR1 is SGDLS and CDR2 YYNGEE. The CDR3 spans 16 residues. With 4 bases clipped from V and 6 bases from J, the junction kept 13 bases outside the gene matches. Repertoires were generated with immunoSEQ multiplex PCR, while TCRdb's copy carries only in-frame clones and drops some. The data contain about 27,000 clones, roughly 82% of them seen just once; the ten biggest clones take up 20% to 25%. This TCR derives from a human donor in good health. This rearrangement joins TRBV9 to TRBJ2-1; 7 nucleotides match TRBD2. Source material: memory CD4+ T cells sorted from blood. The DNA for the CDR3 is TGTGCCAGCAGCACCGGGGGGACTTCCTCTGGCAATGAGCAGTTCTTC. This codes for CASSTGGTSSGNEQFF.